The rows below give T cell receptor beta chains drawn from one sample of a study of T cell changes during pregnancy in multiple sclerosis. Assay used: immunoSEQ multiplex PCR; TCRdb lists only in-frame clones, some missing. Of approximately 41,000 clones in the sample, about nine tenths were seen once. The sequencing used CD4+ T cells from peripheral blood mononuclear cells, collected in the first trimester of pregnancy. Every receptor here comes from a female donor with multiple sclerosis, enrolled in a pregnancy study. CDR3s include the opening cysteine and the closing phenylalanine or tryptophan. The D gene is left open where the match is weak. Some rows have no size entry. The others give once, few or many, or a class for an expanded clone.

clone_size j_call v_call d_call cdr3_aa cdr3_nt
- TRBJ1-1 TRBV18 - CASTKETRTAEAFF TGTGCCAGCACGAAAGAAACTCGGACAGCTGAAGCTTTCTTT
- TRBJ1-1 TRBV5-1 - CASSGLGQNTEAFF TGCGCCAGCAGCGGGCTGGGGCAGAACACTGAAGCTTTCTTT
few TRBJ1-4 TRBV5-4 TRBD1 CASSLLGGAGEKLFF TGTGCCAGCAGCTTGTTAGGGGGCGCCGGGGAAAAACTGTTTTTT
- TRBJ1-1 TRBV6-5 - CASSPGPNTEAFF TGTGCCAGCAGTCCGGGTCCAAACACTGAAGCTTTCTTT
- TRBJ2-2 TRBV7-9 - CASSLRGAGAGELFF TGTGCCAGCAGCTTACGGGGGGCTGGCGCCGGGGAGCTGTTTTTT
- TRBJ2-7 TRBV2 TRBD2 CARRWLAGMEQYF TGTGCCAGAAGGTGGCTAGCGGGAATGGAGCAGTACTTC
- TRBJ1-2 TRBV9 - CASSVGLWELGSNYGYTF TGTGCCAGCAGCGTAGGGCTGTGGGAGTTAGGGTCAAACTATGGCTACACCTTC
- TRBJ2-7 TRBV29-1 - CSVTGRYEQYF TGCAGCGTTACAGGGCGCTACGAGCAGTACTTC
- TRBJ2-4 TRBV6-6 - CASSGSGVAKNIQYF TGTGCCAGCAGTGGGTCGGGGGTAGCCAAAAACATTCAGTACTTC
- TRBJ1-5 TRBV6-6 - CASSYSSATDQPQHF TGTGCCAGCAGTTACTCGTCAGCGACGGATCAGCCCCAGCATTTT